This T cell receptor (beta chain) is from a study of spatial heterogeneity in lung cancer. About the research overall: The mean occurrence of each unique TCR and UMI combination in raw reads exceeded nine.

Time point of the sample: sample taken at primary tumor resection. Extraction of whole RNA from tumor, nontumor lung or frozen PBMC preceded unsorted sequencing. The donors, 60 to 80 patients with untreated early-stage non-small cell lung cancer, provided the samples. V lost 3 bases and J 2 bases, leaving 12 bases between the germline ends. The CDR3 contains 15 residues. TCR cDNA molecules each carried a unique molecular identifier. TCRdb re-called the 5' RACE reads with MiXCR, one entry per CDR3 protein. The profile shows around 60,000 distinct CDR3 sequences, 7.5% to 8.5% of them singletons. This clonotype was observed at least ten times.

V usage is TRBV12-3 or TRBV12-4 and J usage is TRBJ2-3; D gene unclear. The sequence was collected from a female donor with early-stage non-small cell lung cancer. The sample consisted of PBMCs, taken at surgery. The CDR3 region is CASSFQQSITDTQYF. CDR3 coding DNA: TGTGCCAGCAGTTTCCAACAGAGTATCACAGATACGCAGTATTTT.